Only a few counts were recorded for the clone carrying this TCR beta chain. What it recognizes is unknown. This CDR3 contains 13 residues. Germline CDR1 reads SGDLS; CDR2 reads YYNGEE. With V trimmed by 0 bases and J by 10 bases, 3 bases remained unmatched. In making TCR cDNA, 5'RACE template switching added a universal primer site and UMIs to it. TCRdb re-derived calls from the 5' RACE reads in MiXCR, one entry per CDR3 protein. The sample has around 350,000 distinct CDR3 sequences, 9.5% to 13% seen once. These data belong to a study of T cells after yellow fever vaccination. As for the study in general: In the case of low-cell-number fractions, SMART-Seq v4 Ultra Low Input was used for preparation. Study results and limitations: The booster response re-showed most primary clones: approximately 95% CD4, approximately 90% CD8.

The clonotype originates from a man between 18 and 35 years old who received the YFV17D yellow fever vaccine. The chain is built from TRBV9 and TRBJ2-1, with 8 positions matching TRBD2. The material sequenced was PBMCs, taken on the day of the first yellow fever vaccination. CDR3 sequence (DNA): TGTGCCAGCAGCGTAGGTAGCGGGGCGGAGCAGTTCTTC. Translating it yields CASSVGSGAEQFF.